Sequencing of this T cell receptor (beta chain) was carried out in a study of T cell responses to AZD1222 COVID-19 vaccine. Study information: Combined were second doses at about 4 or about 12 weeks.

Libraries were prepared by immunoSEQ multiplex PCR; TCRdb keeps only in-frame clonotypes and omits some of them. The repertoire holds about 180,000 clones, less than 90% seen once, with 1.5% to 2% in the top ten. The material sequenced was peripheral blood, taken on day 0 of AZD1222 vaccination. This receptor was taken from an adult in good health.

Here the CDR3 reads CASSLELAGGPETQYF. Written as DNA, the CDR3 is TGCGCCAGCAGCTTGGAACTAGCGGGGGGGCCTGAGACCCAGTACTTC. This chain uses TRBV5-1 with TRBJ2-5; 13 positions agree with TRBD2. This CDR3 is 16 amino acids long. After removal of 0 bases from V and 5 bases from J, the junction contained 4 bases not matched to a gene. From germline, CDR1 is SGHRS and CDR2 YFSETQ.